The clone carrying this T cell receptor beta chain was counted ten times or more. What it binds is unknown. The TCR beta CDR3 regions underwent amplification using RNA transcripts as the source. During a first-round RT-PCR of the TCR CDR3, the HTBI primer set was used. Via MiXCR, TCRdb re-called the multiplex PCR reads, giving one row per CDR3 protein. The sample yields over 200,000 distinct CDR3 sequences, approximately 17% seen once. This CDR3 contains 15 residues. The germline V and J ends were trimmed by 0 bases and 2 bases, with 9 bases remaining between them. Patients having uncontrolled infection, another autoimmune disease, pregnancy or lactation were not included. Every diagnosis used clinical symptoms, serum thyroxine and TRAb, thyroid ultrasound and orbital computed tomography. This entry is derived from a study of T cells in Graves' hyperthyroidism and ophthalmopathy. Study findings and constraints: Before onset, by a median of approximately 6.8 months, the model predicted ophthalmopathy.

The origin of this receptor is a man aged 45-65 years with Graves' hyperthyroidism. The sequenced sample was blood. The chain recombines TRBV12-3 or TRBV12-4 with TRBJ2-3, with D uncertain. The CDR3 sequence: CASSLAQDNTDTQYF. The DNA of the CDR3 is TGTGCCAGCAGTTTAGCCCAGGATAACACAGATACGCAGTATTTT.